Listed below are T cell receptor beta chains from one sample, sequenced in a study of neurological immune-mediated disorders. TCRdb ran MiXCR on the 5' RACE reads and lists one entry per CDR3 protein. The repertoire holds roughly 70,000 distinct CDR3 sequences, with roughly 5.6% as singletons. The sample comprised PBMCs. These receptor sequences come from a young woman with multiple sclerosis. Each CDR3 is given with its conserved first and last residue. The D gene is left open where the match is weak. Not all rows give a size; the values are once, few, many and, for expanded clones, a class.

d_call	v_call	j_call	clone_size	cdr3_nt	cdr3_aa
TRBD1	TRBV5-1	TRBJ2-7	many	TGCGCCAGCAGCCCCGGGACAGGGGGACCTTACGAGCAGTACTTC	CASSPGTGGPYEQYF
TRBD1	TRBV12-3/TRBV12-4	TRBJ2-7	many	TGTGCCAGCAGCTACACAGGGGGCAGGTCCTACGAGCAGTACTTC	CASSYTGGRSYEQYF
-	TRBV12-3/TRBV12-4	TRBJ2-7	many	TGTGCCAGCAGTTTGGCGGGACCCCTCTACGAGCAGTACTTC	CASSLAGPLYEQYF
-	TRBV29-1	TRBJ1-3	many	TGCAGCGCTACCCTTAGGCGCGGGGCTGGAAACACCATATATTTT	CSATLRRGAGNTIYF
-	TRBV20-1	TRBJ2-5	many	TGCAGTGCTAGAGGGCCAGGTGGAGAGACCCAGTACTTC	CSARGPGGETQYF
-	TRBV12-3/TRBV12-4	TRBJ1-4	many	TGTGCCAGCAGTTTCTCGGGGTTTAATGAAAAACTGTTTTTT	CASSFSGFNEKLFF
TRBD1	TRBV6-5	TRBJ1-4	many	TGTGCCAGCAGTTACCAGGGGGCATCGGAAAAACTGTTTTTT	CASSYQGASEKLFF
TRBD1	TRBV5-6	TRBJ2-7	many	TGTGCCAGCAGCTTGGCGGGCCACGGGACAGGGCAAAGGCAGTACTTC	CASSLAGHGTGQRQYF
-	TRBV20-1	TRBJ1-6	many	TGCAGTGCTAGAGTCAGGGCGGATTCACCCCTCCACTTT	CSARVRADSPLHF
TRBD1	TRBV5-1	TRBJ1-1	many	TGCGCCAGCAGCTTGGGGGGACAGACAGGAGCTTTCTTT	CASSLGGQTGAFF
-	TRBV10-3	TRBJ2-3	many	TGTGCCATCAGTGAGCGAGGTCAGAGGACGGAAAGAACCCCCCCAGATACGCAGTATTTT	CAISERGQRTERTPPDTQYF
TRBD2	TRBV4-1	TRBJ2-1	many	TGCGCCAGCAGCCGAAACTCAGGGACTAGCGGGGCGTACAATGAGCAGTTCTTC	CASSRNSGTSGAYNEQFF
-	TRBV20-1	TRBJ1-2	-	TGCAGTGCGGTCACCGCAGGGTATGGCTACACCTTC	CSAVTAGYGYTF
-	TRBV7-8	TRBJ2-1	many	TGTGCCAGCAGCCCGCTCGGGGCTAGTCTTGAGCAGTTCTTC	CASSPLGASLEQFF
-	TRBV5-1	TRBJ1-1	few	TGCGCCAGCAGCCCACAGGCGCCGAGGAACACTGAAGCTTTCTTT	CASSPQAPRNTEAFF
-	TRBV20-1	TRBJ2-3	-	TGCAGTGCTCCCCTCGCAGATACGCAGTATTTT	CSAPLADTQYF
TRBD2	TRBV5-1	TRBJ2-1	few	TGCGCCAGCAGCTTGGCCACGGGGGGCTACAATGAGCAGTTCTTC	CASSLATGGYNEQFF
-	TRBV5-1	TRBJ2-1	few	TGCGCCAGCAGCTTCGCCTCACCGGGACAAGACTTGGGTGAGCAGTTCTTC	CASSFASPGQDLGEQFF
-	TRBV7-9	TRBJ1-1	-	TGTGCCAGCATCCGAGGGATCGGTCAGGGAATGGCTGAAGCTTTCTTT	CASIRGIGQGMAEAFF
-	TRBV5-1	TRBJ1-6	few	TGCGCCAGCAGCTTTGGGTCAGCACAGGGCTATAATTCACCCCTCAACTTT	CASSFGSAQGYNSPLNF
-	TRBV20-1	TRBJ2-6	medium-sized	TGCAGTGCCCGAAGGGTTTCTGGGGCCAACGTCCTGACTTTC	CSARRVSGANVLTF
-	TRBV28	TRBJ1-5	many	TGTGCCAGCAGTTTTCTGATGGGCAATCAGCCCCAGCATTTT	CASSFLMGNQPQHF
TRBD1	TRBV29-1	TRBJ1-1	-	TGCAGCGTTGAGGACGGACAGGGCGAAGGAAACACTGAAGCTTTCTTT	CSVEDGQGEGNTEAFF
TRBD2	TRBV20-1	TRBJ2-7	-	TGCAGTGCTAGAGACCTTAGCGGGGCTCCCTACGAGCAGTACTTC	CSARDLSGAPYEQYF
-	TRBV6-5	TRBJ2-2	many	TGTGCCAGCAGTTACAGGGGGTACAGCACCGGGGAGCTGTTTTTT	CASSYRGYSTGELFF
TRBD2	TRBV7-6	TRBJ2-1	few	TGTGCCAGCAGCTTAGCGCGACTAGCGGGTGGCAATGAGCAGTTCTTC	CASSLARLAGGNEQFF
-	TRBV20-1	TRBJ2-7	once	TGCAGTGCCAATTCGGGAAAGGGGTGCGAGCAGTACTTC	CSANSGKGCEQYF